Following are 8 T cell receptor beta chains from one sample sequenced in a study of spatial heterogeneity in lung cancer. One entry per CDR3 protein, called by TCRdb with MiXCR from the 5' RACE reads. The sample consists of about 22,000 distinct CDR3 sequences, 4.6% of them appearing once. The time point: sample taken at primary tumor resection. Tumor, nontumor lung or frozen PBMC supplied whole RNA that was sequenced unsorted. The material was PBMCs, obtained at surgery. Receptor source: a male donor with early-stage non-small cell lung cancer.

This clonotype was detected ten times or more. The chain carries TRBV7-2 and TRBJ2-1; the D gene is possibly TRBD2 (5 bases). V was clipped by 3 bases and J by 8 bases, with 14 bases between them. Germline V gives CDR1 SGHTA, CDR2 FQGNSA. This CDR3 has 14 residues. The CDR3 sequence: CASSLGPGSYEQFF. DNA for the CDR3: TGTGCCAGCAGCTTGGGTCCGGGATCCTATGAGCAGTTCTTC.

This clonotype was detected ten times or more. This sequence joins TRBV3-1 and TRBJ1-5, with D tentatively TRBD1 (5 bases). This CDR3 is 17 amino acids long. The germline V gene has CDR1 LGHDT and CDR2 YNNKEL (reference sequence). V lost 1 base and J lost 0, with 13 bases in between. The CDR3 sequence is CASSQGGKGASNQPQHF. In DNA form, the CDR3 reads TGTGCCAGCAGCCAAGGAGGTAAAGGGGCTAGCAATCAGCCCCAGCATTTT. The whole variable domain, filled in from reference TRBV3-1 and TRBJ1-5, reads DTAVSQTPKYLVTQMGNDKSIKCEQNLGHDTMYWYKQDSKKFLKIMFSYNNKELIINETVPNRFSPKSPDKAHLNLHINSLELGDSAVYFCASSQGGKGASNQPQHFGDGTRLSIL.

The V and J genes are TRBV29-1 and TRBJ2-1; a possible D gene is TRBD1 (5 bases). V dropped 1 base and J dropped 6 bases, with 10 bases sitting between them. The germline V gene has CDR1 SQVTM and CDR2 ANQGSEA. The CDR3 is made up of 13 amino acids. The CDR3 region is CSVEGTGLNEQFF. The CDR3 DNA follows: TGCAGCGTTGAAGGTACAGGCCTCAATGAGCAGTTCTTC.

This chain uses TRBV7-2 with TRBJ1-1; 9 bases align to TRBD1. V was pared by 5 bases and J by 6 bases, with 7 bases of the junction left unmatched. The CDR3 consists of 14 residues. Germline-derived CDR1 and CDR2 are SGHTA and FQGNSA. The CDR3 sequence is CASSQLQGAAEAFF. The CDR3 coding sequence is TGTGCCAGCAGCCAACTACAGGGGGCAGCTGAAGCTTTCTTT.

Ten or more counts support this clonotype. The rearrangement joins TRBV6-2 or TRBV6-3 to TRBJ2-5; tentatively, D is TRBD1 (6 bases). Trimming took off 4 bases at V and 5 bases at J, with 14 bases between the two ends. CDR3 length: 14 amino acids. From germline, CDR1 is MNHEY and CDR2 SVGEGT. The CDR3 reads CASSLNWGQETQYF. The CDR3 coding sequence is TGTGCCAGCAGTTTGAATTGGGGGCAGGAGACCCAGTACTTC.

This clonotype has ten or more counts. This chain links TRBV20-1 with TRBJ2-1, with TRBD1 identical over 7 bases. CDR1 and CDR2 from the germline V gene are DFQATT and SNEGSKA (reference sequence). V was clipped by 3 bases and J by 7 bases; unmatched bases: 6. The CDR3 sequence is 13 residues long. The DNA for the CDR3 is TGCAGTGCTAGTAGGGACAGACGGAATGAGCAGTTCTTC. This sequence encodes CSASRDRRNEQFF.

The table lists this clonotype with many counts. The rearrangement joins TRBV29-1 to TRBJ1-1; TRBD1 matches 8 bases. V dropped 2 bases and J dropped 5; count of bases not matched to a gene: 7. CDR1 and CDR2 from the germline V gene are SQVTM and ANQGSEA. The CDR3 runs 14 residues. The CDR3 protein is CSVESRGLGTEAFF. As DNA, the CDR3 is TGCAGCGTTGAATCCAGGGGGCTGGGAACTGAAGCTTTCTTT.

This clonotype was picked up many times. The V gene is TRBV9, the J gene TRBJ2-1; TRBD2 matches 10 bases. The CDR3 contains 15 residues. J gave up 7 bases and V 4 bases, and 8 bases lay outside the gene matches. Germline V gene lookup returns CDR1 SGDLS and CDR2 YYNGEE. The CDR3 here is CASSLGAGGPNEQFF. The DNA for the CDR3 is TGTGCCAGCAGCTTGGGAGCGGGGGGGCCTAATGAGCAGTTCTTC.